A selection of T cell receptor beta chains follows, all from one sample in a study of T cell responses to AZD1222 COVID-19 vaccine. The assay was immunoSEQ multiplex PCR, and TCRdb's table has in-frame clones only and misses some. Here the sample spans 95,000 to 130,000 clones, 85% to 95% being singletons. The starting material was peripheral blood, obtained on day 0 of AZD1222 vaccination. The receptors stem from an adult in good health. Each CDR3 is given with its conserved first and last residue. The order of the fields is J gene, clone size, D gene, V gene, CDR3 protein, CDR3 DNA. The D gene is left open where the match is weak. For some rows the clone size is stated as once, few or many, or as a class when expanded; others skip it.

TRBJ1-5	.	.	TRBV18	CASSLPPWGGSSNQPQHF	TGTGCCAGCTCACTCCCACCATGGGGGGGATCAAGCAATCAGCCCCAGCATTTT
TRBJ2-3	.	.	TRBV3-1/TRBV3-2	CASSQAATDTQYF	TGTGCCAGCAGCCAAGCGGCCACAGATACGCAGTATTTT
TRBJ1-2	.	.	TRBV6-1	CASSEVEGYTF	TGTGCCAGCAGTGAAGTGGAGGGCTACACCTTC
TRBJ2-7	.	.	TRBV28	CASNMGRYEQYF	TGTGCCAGCAATATGGGGCGCTACGAGCAGTACTTC
TRBJ1-2	once	TRBD1	TRBV28	CATLNRGQNYGYTF	TGTGCCACCTTAAACAGGGGGCAAAACTATGGCTACACCTTC
TRBJ2-1	.	TRBD2	TRBV30	CAWLGGGRTVSYNEQFF	TGTGCCTGGTTGGGAGGCGGGAGGACAGTATCCTACAATGAGCAGTTCTTC
TRBJ1-2	.	.	TRBV21-1	CASSKGQGKSYTF	TGTGCCAGCAGCAAGGGCCAGGGCAAGAGCTACACCTTC
TRBJ1-1	.	.	TRBV5-8	CASSLTLANTEAFF	TGTGCCAGCAGCTTGACATTGGCGAACACTGAAGCTTTCTTT
TRBJ2-5	.	.	TRBV12-3/TRBV12-4	CASSPRQRETQYF	TGTGCCAGCAGTCCAAGGCAGAGGGAGACCCAGTACTTC
TRBJ1-1	.	TRBD1	TRBV9	CASSVGTGVNTEAFF	TGTGCCAGCAGCGTAGGGACAGGGGTGAACACTGAAGCTTTCTTT
TRBJ1-2	.	TRBD1	TRBV29-1	CSAGQDYGYTF	TGCAGCGCTGGACAGGACTATGGCTACACCTTC
TRBJ1-2	once	.	TRBV19	CASSIKQQRDTSNYGYTF	TGTGCCAGTAGTATTAAACAGCAGCGGGACACTTCTAACTATGGCTACACCTTC
TRBJ2-3	.	.	TRBV5-1	CASSLAVLRNTDTQYF	TGCGCCAGCAGCTTGGCGGTCCTGAGGAACACAGATACGCAGTATTTT
TRBJ1-1	.	TRBD1	TRBV20-1	CSASKEGANTEAFF	TGCAGTGCTAGTAAGGAGGGGGCGAACACTGAAGCTTTCTTT
TRBJ2-1	.	.	TRBV5-1	CASRTGLSSIYNEQFF	TGCGCCAGCAGAACCGGACTCTCCTCGATCTACAATGAGCAGTTCTTC
TRBJ2-2	.	.	TRBV28	CASSLISTGELFF	TGTGCCAGCAGTTTAATTTCCACCGGGGAGCTGTTTTTT
TRBJ1-2	once	.	TRBV19	CASSISVGDGQPWYGYTF	TGTGCCAGTAGTATTTCTGTGGGGGACGGACAGCCCTGGTATGGCTACACCTTC
TRBJ2-7	.	.	TRBV4-2	CASSQEGAELHYEQYF	TGTGCCAGCAGCCAAGAGGGGGCGGAGCTTCACTACGAGCAGTACTTC
TRBJ2-1	.	TRBD2	TRBV13	CASSTLAGGPREQFF	TGTGCCAGCAGCACTCTAGCGGGAGGGCCAAGGGAGCAGTTCTTC
TRBJ2-1	.	.	TRBV27	CASSVNGSPYNEQFF	TGTGCCAGCAGCGTTAACGGGAGTCCCTACAATGAGCAGTTCTTC
TRBJ1-1	.	.	TRBV5-6	CASSPGSFTEAFF	TGTGCCAGCAGCCCGGGATCTTTTACTGAAGCTTTCTTT
TRBJ2-1	.	TRBD2	TRBV6-5	CASSQREGGHEQFF	TGTGCCAGCAGTCAGCGGGAGGGTGGGCATGAGCAGTTCTTC
TRBJ2-7	once	TRBD1	TRBV28	CASYPTGLSYEQYF	TGTGCCAGCTACCCGACAGGGCTCTCCTACGAGCAGTACTTC
TRBJ1-1	.	.	TRBV28	CASSVLGNTEAFF	TGTGCCAGCAGTGTACTGGGGAACACTGAAGCTTTCTTT